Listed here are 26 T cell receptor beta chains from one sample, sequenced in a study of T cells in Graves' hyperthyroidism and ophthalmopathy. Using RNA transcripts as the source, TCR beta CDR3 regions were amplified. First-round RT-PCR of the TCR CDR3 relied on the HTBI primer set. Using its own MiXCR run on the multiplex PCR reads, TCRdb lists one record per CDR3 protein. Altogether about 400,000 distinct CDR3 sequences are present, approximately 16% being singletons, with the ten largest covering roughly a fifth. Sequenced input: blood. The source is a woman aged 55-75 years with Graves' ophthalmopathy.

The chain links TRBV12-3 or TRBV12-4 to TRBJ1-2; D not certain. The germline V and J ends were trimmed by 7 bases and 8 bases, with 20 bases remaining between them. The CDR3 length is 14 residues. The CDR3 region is CASNSEPRAGGYTF. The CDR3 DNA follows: TGTGCCAGCAACTCCGAGCCTAGGGCAGGAGGCTACACCTTC.

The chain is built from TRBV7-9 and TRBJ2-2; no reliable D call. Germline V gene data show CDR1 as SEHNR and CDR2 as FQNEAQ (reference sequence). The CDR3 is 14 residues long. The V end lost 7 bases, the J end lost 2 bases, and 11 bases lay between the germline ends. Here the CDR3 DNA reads TGTGCCAGCACCGCCCTTGTCAACACCGGGGAGCTGTTTTTT. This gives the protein CASTALVNTGELFF.

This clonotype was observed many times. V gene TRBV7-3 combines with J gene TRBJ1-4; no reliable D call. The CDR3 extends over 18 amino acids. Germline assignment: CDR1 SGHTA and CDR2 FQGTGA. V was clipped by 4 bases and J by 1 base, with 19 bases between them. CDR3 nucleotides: TGTGCCAGCAGCTCACCACTTACCCAGGAGGAAACTAATGAAAAACTGTTTTTT. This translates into CASSSPLTQEETNEKLFF.

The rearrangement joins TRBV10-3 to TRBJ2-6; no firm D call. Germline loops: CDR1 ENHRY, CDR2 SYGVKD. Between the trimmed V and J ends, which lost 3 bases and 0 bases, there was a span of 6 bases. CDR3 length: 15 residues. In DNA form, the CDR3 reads TGTGCCATCAGTGATGGGCCCTCTGGGGCCAACGTCCTGACTTTC. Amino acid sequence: CAISDGPSGANVLTF.

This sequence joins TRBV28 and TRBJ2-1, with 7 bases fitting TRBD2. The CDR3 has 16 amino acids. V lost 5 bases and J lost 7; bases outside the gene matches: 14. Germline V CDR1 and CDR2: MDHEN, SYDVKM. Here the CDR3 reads CASSPRGSGDANEQFF. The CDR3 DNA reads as TGTGCCAGCAGTCCCCGGGGGAGCGGGGACGCGAATGAGCAGTTCTTC.

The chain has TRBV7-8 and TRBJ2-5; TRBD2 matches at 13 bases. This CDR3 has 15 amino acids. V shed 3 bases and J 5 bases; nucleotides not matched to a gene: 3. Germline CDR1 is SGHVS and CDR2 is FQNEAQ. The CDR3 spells CASSFGLAGVETQYF. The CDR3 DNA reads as TGTGCCAGCAGCTTCGGACTAGCGGGAGTCGAGACCCAGTACTTC.

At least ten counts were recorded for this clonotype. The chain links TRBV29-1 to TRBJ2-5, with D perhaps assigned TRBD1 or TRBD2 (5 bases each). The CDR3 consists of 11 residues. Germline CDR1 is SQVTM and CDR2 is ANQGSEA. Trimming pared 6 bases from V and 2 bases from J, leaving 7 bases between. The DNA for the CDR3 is TGCAGCGTAGGGGAGCAAGAGACCCAGTACTTC. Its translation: CSVGEQETQYF.

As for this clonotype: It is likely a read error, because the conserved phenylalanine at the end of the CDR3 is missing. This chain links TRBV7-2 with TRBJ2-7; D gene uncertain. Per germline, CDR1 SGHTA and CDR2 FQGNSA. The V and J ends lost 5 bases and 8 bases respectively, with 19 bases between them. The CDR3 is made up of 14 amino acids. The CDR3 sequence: CASSAGSRIHKQYL. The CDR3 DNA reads TGTGCCAGCAGCGCAGGCTCGAGGATCCACAAGCAGTACCTC.

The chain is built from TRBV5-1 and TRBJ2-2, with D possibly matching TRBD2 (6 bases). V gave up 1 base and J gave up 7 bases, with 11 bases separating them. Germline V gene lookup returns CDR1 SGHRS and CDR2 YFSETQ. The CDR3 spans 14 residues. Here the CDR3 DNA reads TGCGCCAGCAGCTTGAATCGGGGAGGCGGGGAGCTGTTTTTT. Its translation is CASSLNRGGGELFF.

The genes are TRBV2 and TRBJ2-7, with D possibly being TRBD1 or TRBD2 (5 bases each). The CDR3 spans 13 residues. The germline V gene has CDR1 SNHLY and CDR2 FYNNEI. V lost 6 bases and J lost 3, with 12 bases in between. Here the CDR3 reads CASSKTEGYEQYF. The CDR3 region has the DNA TGTGCCAGCAGCAAGACAGAGGGCTACGAGCAGTACTTC.

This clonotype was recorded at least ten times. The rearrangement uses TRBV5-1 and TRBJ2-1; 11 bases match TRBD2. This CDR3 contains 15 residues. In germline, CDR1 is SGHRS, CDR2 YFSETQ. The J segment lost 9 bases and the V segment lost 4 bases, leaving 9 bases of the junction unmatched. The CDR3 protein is CASSATSGKGGEQFF. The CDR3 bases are TGCGCCAGCAGCGCGACTAGCGGGAAGGGCGGTGAGCAGTTCTTC.

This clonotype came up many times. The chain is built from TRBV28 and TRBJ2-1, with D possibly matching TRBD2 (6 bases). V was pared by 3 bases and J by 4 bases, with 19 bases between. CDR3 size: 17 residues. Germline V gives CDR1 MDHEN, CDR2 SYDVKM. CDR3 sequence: CASSLAPGARQYNEQFF. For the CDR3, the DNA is TGTGCCAGCAGTTTGGCCCCGGGAGCCCGCCAATACAATGAGCAGTTCTTC.

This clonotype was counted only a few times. The CDR3 protein is CASSQEGESYEQYF. The CDR3 nucleotides read TGTGCCAGCAGCCAAGAGGGGGAATCCTACGAGCAGTACTTC. J is TRBJ2-7 and V is TRBV4-2; the D gene could be TRBD1 or TRBD2 (5 bases each). Germline V lookup: CDR1 LGHNA, CDR2 YNFKEQ. The CDR3 loop spans 14 amino acids. Trimming took 0 bases from V and 1 from J, leaving 7 bases between them.

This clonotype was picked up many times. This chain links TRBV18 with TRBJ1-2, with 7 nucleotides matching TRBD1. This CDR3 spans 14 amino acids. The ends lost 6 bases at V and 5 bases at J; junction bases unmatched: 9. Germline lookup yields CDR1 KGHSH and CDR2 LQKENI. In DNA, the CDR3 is TGTGCCAGCTCCTACCAGACAGGGCGGTATGGCTACACCTTC. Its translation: CASSYQTGRYGYTF.

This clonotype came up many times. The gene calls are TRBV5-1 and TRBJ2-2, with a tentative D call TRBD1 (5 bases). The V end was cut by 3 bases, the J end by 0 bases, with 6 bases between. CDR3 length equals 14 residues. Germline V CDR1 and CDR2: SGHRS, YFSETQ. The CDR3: CASSSRANTGELFF. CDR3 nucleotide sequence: TGCGCCAGCAGCTCCAGGGCGAACACCGGGGAGCTGTTTTTT.

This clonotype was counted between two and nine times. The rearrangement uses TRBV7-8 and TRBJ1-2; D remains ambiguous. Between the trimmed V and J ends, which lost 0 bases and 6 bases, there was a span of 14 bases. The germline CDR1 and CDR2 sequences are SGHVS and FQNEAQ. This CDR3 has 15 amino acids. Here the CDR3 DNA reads TGTGCCAGCAGCTTAGCGATTAGGGTGGCGGATGGCTACACCTTC. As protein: CASSLAIRVADGYTF.

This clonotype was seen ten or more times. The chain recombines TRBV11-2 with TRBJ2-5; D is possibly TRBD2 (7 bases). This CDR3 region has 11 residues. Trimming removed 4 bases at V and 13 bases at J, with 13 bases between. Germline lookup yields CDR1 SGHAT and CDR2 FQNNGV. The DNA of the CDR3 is TGTGCCAGCAGCTCTGGGGGGGCGAGGTACTTC. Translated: CASSSGGARYF.

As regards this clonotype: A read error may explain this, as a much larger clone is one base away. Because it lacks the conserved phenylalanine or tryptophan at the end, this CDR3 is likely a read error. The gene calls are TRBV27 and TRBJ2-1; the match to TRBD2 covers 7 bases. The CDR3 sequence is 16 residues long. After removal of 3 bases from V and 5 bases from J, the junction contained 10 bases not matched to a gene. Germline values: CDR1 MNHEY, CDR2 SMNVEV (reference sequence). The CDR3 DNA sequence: TGTGCCAGCAGTTTGGTTGGCCTAGCGGTGAACAATGAGCAGTTCCTC. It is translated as CASSLVGLAVNNEQFL.

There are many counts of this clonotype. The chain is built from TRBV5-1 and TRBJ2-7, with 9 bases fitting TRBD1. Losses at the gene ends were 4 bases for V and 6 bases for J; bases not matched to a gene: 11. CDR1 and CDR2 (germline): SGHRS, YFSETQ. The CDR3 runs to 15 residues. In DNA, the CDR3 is TGCGCCAGCAGCCCGGTGGGACAGGGCGGTCGCGAGCAGTACTTC. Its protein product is CASSPVGQGGREQYF. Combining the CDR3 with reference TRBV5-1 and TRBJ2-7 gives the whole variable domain KAGVTQTPRYLIKTRGQQVTLSCSPISGHRSVSWYQQTPGQGLQFLFEYFSETQRNKGNFPGRFSGRQFSNSRSEMNVSTLELGDSALYLCASSPVGQGGREQYFGPGTRLTVT.

CDR3 residues: CASSLLRTGDYEQYF. The CDR3 DNA sequence: TGCGCCAGCAGCTTGCTGCGGACAGGGGACTACGAGCAGTACTTC. The chain employs TRBV5-1 and TRBJ2-7, with TRBD1 matching 9 bases. Germline V CDR1 and CDR2: SGHRS, YFSETQ. The V and J ends lost 1 base and 3 bases, in that order; junction bases with no gene match: 5. The CDR3 contains 15 residues.

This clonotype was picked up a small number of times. The CDR3 DNA sequence: TGTGCCAGCAGGGATAGCGGGAGTTCCTACGAGCAGTACTTC. Encoded protein: CASRDSGSSYEQYF. This chain joins TRBV25-1 and TRBJ2-7, with 9 positions matching TRBD2. The V segment lost 6 bases and the J segment 1 base; nucleotides outside the gene matches: 4. Germline CDR1 MGHDK, CDR2 SYGVNS. The CDR3 is 14 amino acids.

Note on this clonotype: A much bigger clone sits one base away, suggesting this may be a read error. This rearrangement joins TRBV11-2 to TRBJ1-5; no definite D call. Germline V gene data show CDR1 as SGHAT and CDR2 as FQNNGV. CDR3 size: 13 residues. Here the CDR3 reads CANSFGRDQPQHF. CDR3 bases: TGTGCCAACAGCTTCGGCCGTGATCAGCCCCAGCATTTT. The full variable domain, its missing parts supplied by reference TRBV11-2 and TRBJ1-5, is EAGVAQSPRYKIIEKRQSVAFWCNPISGHATLYWYQQILGQGPKLLIQFQNNGVVDDSQLPKDRFSAERLKGVDSTLKIQPAKLEDSAVYLCANSFGRDQPQHFGDGTRLSIL.

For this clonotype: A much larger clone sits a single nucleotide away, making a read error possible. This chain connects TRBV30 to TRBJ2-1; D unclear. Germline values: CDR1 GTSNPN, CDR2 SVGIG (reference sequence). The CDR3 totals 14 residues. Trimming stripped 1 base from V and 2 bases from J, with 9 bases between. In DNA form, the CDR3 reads TGTGCCTGGAGTGCGGGCAGAACCTACAATGAGCAGTTCTTC. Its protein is CAWSAGRTYNEQFF.

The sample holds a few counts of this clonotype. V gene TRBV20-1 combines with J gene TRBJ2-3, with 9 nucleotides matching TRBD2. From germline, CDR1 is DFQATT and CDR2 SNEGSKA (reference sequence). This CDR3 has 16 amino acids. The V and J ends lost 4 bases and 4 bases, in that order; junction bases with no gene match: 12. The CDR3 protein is CSAMRRASGTADTQYF. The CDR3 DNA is TGCAGTGCTATGAGACGGGCTAGCGGGACGGCAGATACGCAGTATTTT.

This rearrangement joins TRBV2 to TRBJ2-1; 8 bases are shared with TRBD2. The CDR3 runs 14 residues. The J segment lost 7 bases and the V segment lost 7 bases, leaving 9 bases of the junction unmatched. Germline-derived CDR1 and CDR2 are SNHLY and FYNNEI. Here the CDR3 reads CASNKGLDGNEQFF. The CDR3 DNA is TGTGCCAGCAACAAGGGACTAGATGGGAATGAGCAGTTCTTC.

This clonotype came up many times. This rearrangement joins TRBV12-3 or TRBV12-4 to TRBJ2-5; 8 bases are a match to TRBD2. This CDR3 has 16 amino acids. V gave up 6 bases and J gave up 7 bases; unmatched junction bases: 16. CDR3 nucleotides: TGTGCCAGCAGGCGGGGCGGGAGGTCCTCGGAAGGGACCCAGTACTTC. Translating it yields CASRRGGRSSEGTQYF.